This T cell receptor (beta chain) was sequenced for a study of T cell responses to AZD1222 COVID-19 vaccine. Study findings and constraints: Donors skewed white British and female; clonal diversity was possibly underestimated.

Using immunoSEQ multiplex PCR, the repertoire was profiled, and TCRdb retains in-frame clones only, with some absent. The sample carries some 80,000 clones, 60% to 85% recorded once. V trimming: 5 bases; J trimming: 10 bases; junction bases outside the gene matches: 9. The CDR3 extends over 14 amino acids. Looked up from germline, CDR1 is GTSNPN and CDR2 is SVGIG (reference sequence). On this clone itself: Its antigen is not known.

The source was peripheral blood, collected 28 days after the second dose of the MenACWY control vaccine. This receptor was taken from an adult who received the MenACWY meningococcal vaccine as a control. The chain recombines TRBV30 with TRBJ1-6; 9 bases map to TRBD1. The CDR3 DNA sequence: TGTGCCTGGGCCGGGACAGGGCCGGGCTCACCCCTCCACTTT. Its protein is CAWAGTGPGSPLHF.